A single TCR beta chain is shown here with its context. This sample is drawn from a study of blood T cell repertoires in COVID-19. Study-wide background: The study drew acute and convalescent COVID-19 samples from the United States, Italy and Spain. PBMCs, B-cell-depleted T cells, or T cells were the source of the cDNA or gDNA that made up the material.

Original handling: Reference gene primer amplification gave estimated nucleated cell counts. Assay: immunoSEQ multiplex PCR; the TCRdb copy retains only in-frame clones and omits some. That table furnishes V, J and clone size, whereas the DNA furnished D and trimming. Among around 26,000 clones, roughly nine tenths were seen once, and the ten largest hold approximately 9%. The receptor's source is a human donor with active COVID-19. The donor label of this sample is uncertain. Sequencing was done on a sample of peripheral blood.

The CDR3 reads CASSQGRSDTGQQYF. The CDR3 DNA reads TGTGCCAGCAGCCAAGGACGGTCGGACACCGGGCAGCAGTACTTC. This chain connects TRBV3-1 (or the pseudogene TRBV3-2) to TRBJ2-7, with D perhaps matching TRBD1 (5 bases). V dropped 1 base and J dropped 8 bases, with 18 bases sitting between them. The CDR3 has 15 residues. Germline V CDR1 and CDR2: LGHDT, YNNKEL (reference sequence).